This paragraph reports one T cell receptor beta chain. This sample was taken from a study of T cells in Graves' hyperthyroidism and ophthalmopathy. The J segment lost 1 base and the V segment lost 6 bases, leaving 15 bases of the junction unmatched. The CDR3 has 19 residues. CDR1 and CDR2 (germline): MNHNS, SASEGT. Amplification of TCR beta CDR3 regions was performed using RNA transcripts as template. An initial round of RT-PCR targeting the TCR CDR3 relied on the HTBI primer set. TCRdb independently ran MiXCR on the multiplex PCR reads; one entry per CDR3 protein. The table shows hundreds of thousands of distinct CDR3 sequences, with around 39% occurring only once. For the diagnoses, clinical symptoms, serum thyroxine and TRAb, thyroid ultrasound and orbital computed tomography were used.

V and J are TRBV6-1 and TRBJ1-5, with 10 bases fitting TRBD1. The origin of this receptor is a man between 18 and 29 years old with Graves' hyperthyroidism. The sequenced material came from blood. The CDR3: CASRVRQGALGRSNQPQHF. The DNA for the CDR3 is TGTGCCAGCAGGGTTAGACAGGGGGCCCTCGGGAGGAGCAATCAGCCCCAGCATTTT.